The 23 T cell receptor beta chains in this list originate from one sample, sequenced in a study of OX40 agonist ivuxolimab in advanced cancers. The protocol was immunoSEQ multiplex PCR, while the TCRdb copy is restricted to in-frame clones and leaves out a portion. This table has roughly 80,000 clones, roughly 87% appearing once. Source: CD4+ or CD8+ T cells sorted from blood, taken in a trial of the OX40 agonist ivuxolimab. These TCRs come from an adult with an advanced solid tumor such as melanoma, head and neck, liver or kidney cancer.

The genes are TRBV6-6 and TRBJ1-1; 7 bases match TRBD1. In germline, CDR1 is MNHNY, CDR2 SVGAGI (reference sequence). The CDR3 has 14 residues. The J segment lost 7 bases and the V segment lost 6 bases, leaving 11 bases of the junction unmatched. In nucleotides, the CDR3 is TGTGCCAGCAGAGCGATACAGGGGTCGGTTGAAGCTTTCTTT. Its translation: CASRAIQGSVEAFF.

The chain has TRBV5-5 and TRBJ2-1; D unresolved. This CDR3 has 14 amino acids. Germline V lookup: CDR1 SGHKS, CDR2 YYEKEE (reference sequence). V was trimmed by 4 bases and J by 6 bases, leaving 14 bases between them. CDR3 bases: TGTGCCAGCAGCCGCTGGGGTAGCTTCAATGAGCAGTTCTTC. This sequence encodes CASSRWGSFNEQFF.

J is TRBJ1-6 and V is TRBV18; D remains unclear. The CDR3 loop spans 16 amino acids. V shed 6 bases and J shed 8 bases, with 20 bases lying between them. Germline lookup yields CDR1 KGHSH and CDR2 LQKENI. The chain's CDR3 is CASSRDDTSGDSPLHF. The CDR3 coding sequence is TGTGCCAGCTCCCGAGACGACACATCTGGGGATTCACCCCTCCACTTT.

This clone was counted only a few times. The V gene is TRBV5-1, the J gene TRBJ2-2; TRBD2 is a possible D gene (6 bases). V was shortened by 5 bases and J by 2 bases, with 13 bases between the two germline ends. CDR3 size: 15 residues. Looked up from germline, CDR1 is SGHRS and CDR2 is YFSETQ. The CDR3 DNA reads as TGCGCCAGCAGAACGGACGGGGGAAACACCGGGGAGCTGTTTTTT. Protein product: CASRTDGGNTGELFF.

The rearrangement links TRBV7-2 to TRBJ2-7; D is unclear. The CDR3 is 13 residues long. V was trimmed by 4 bases and J by 3 bases, leaving 10 bases between them. The germline CDR1 and CDR2 sequences are SGHTA and FQGNSA. In nucleotides, the CDR3 is TGTGCCAGCAGCTATGGCAGGAACTACGAGCAGTACTTC. Its protein is CASSYGRNYEQYF.

This sequence joins TRBV29-1 and TRBJ1-1; TRBD1 is a possible D gene (6 bases). The ends were cut back, 1 base at V and 1 base at J, with 10 bases in the middle. This CDR3 is built from 14 residues. Germline V lookup: CDR1 SQVTM, CDR2 ANQGSEA. In DNA, the CDR3 is TGCAGCGTTGAAGCGTCGACAGGGAACACTGAAGCTTTCTTT. Translated, it gives CSVEASTGNTEAFF.

The CDR3 reads CASSPYGGEKPQHF. The CDR3 DNA reads as TGTGCCAGCAGCCCCTATGGGGGGGAAAAGCCCCAGCATTTT. The rearrangement links TRBV7-2 to TRBJ1-5; weak D call: TRBD1 (5 bases). V dropped 5 bases and J dropped 8 bases, with 16 bases sitting between them. The CDR3 totals 14 residues. Germline lookup yields CDR1 SGHTA and CDR2 FQGNSA.

The rearrangement uses TRBV5-1 and TRBJ1-2; TRBD1 is a possible D gene (5 bases). This CDR3 has 17 residues. Per germline, CDR1 SGHRS and CDR2 YFSETQ. Trimming took off 0 bases at V and 6 bases at J, with 21 bases between the two ends. The CDR3 DNA is TGCGCCAGCAGCTTGGGCTTCCGGGACCAAAGGGCGGATGGCTACACCTTC. Translated: CASSLGFRDQRADGYTF. Full variable domain (missing parts from reference TRBV5-1 and TRBJ1-2): KAGVTQTPRYLIKTRGQQVTLSCSPISGHRSVSWYQQTPGQGLQFLFEYFSETQRNKGNFPGRFSGRQFSNSRSEMNVSTLELGDSALYLCASSLGFRDQRADGYTFGSGTRLTVV.

V is TRBV5-6 and J is TRBJ1-5; D remains ambiguous. The germline V gene encodes CDR1 SGHDT and CDR2 YYEEEE. V lost 0 bases and J 4 bases, leaving 11 bases between the germline ends. This CDR3 contains 15 residues. The CDR3, as DNA: TGTGCCAGCAGCTTGGGGCGACACTTTAATCAGCCCCAGCATTTT. The encoded protein is CASSLGRHFNQPQHF. Together with reference TRBV5-6 and TRBJ1-5, the CDR3 gives the full variable domain: DAGVTQSPTHLIKTRGQQVTLRCSPKSGHDTVSWYQQALGQGPQFIFQYYEEEERQRGNFPDRFSGHQFPNYSSELNVNALLLGDSALYLCASSLGRHFNQPQHFGDGTRLSIL.

This clone was picked up a small number of times. This chain connects TRBV29-1 to TRBJ1-1; 7 positions agree with TRBD1. Germline V gene lookup returns CDR1 SQVTM and CDR2 ANQGSEA. Trimming cost V 7 bases and J 0 bases; bases outside gene matches: 2. This CDR3 contains 12 residues. CDR3: CSAGQMNTEAFF. Written as DNA, the CDR3 is TGCAGCGCGGGACAGATGAACACTGAAGCTTTCTTT.

CDR3 loop: CASSRLVGASYEQYF. For the CDR3, the DNA is TGTGCCAGCAGCCGCCTCGTGGGGGCCTCCTACGAGCAGTACTTC. The J gene is TRBJ2-5, the V gene TRBV28, with D maybe TRBD1 (6 bases). The DNA end lines up better with TRBJ2-7; the J call may be wrong. From germline, CDR1 is MDHEN and CDR2 SYDVKM. The length of the CDR3 is 15 residues.

The genes are TRBV7-2 and TRBJ2-3; possibly TRBD2 for D (6 bases). The germline gives CDR1 SGHTA, CDR2 FQGNSA. The CDR3 is 17 residues long. V was trimmed by 6 bases and J by 5 bases, leaving 24 bases between them. CDR3 amino acids: CASSRTGTSGIRDTQYF. In DNA, the CDR3 is TGTGCCAGCAGTAGAACCGGGACTTCGGGGATTAGAGATACGCAGTATTTT. Full variable domain (outside the CDR3, taken from reference TRBV7-2 and TRBJ2-3): GAGVSQSPSNKVTEKGKDVELRCDPISGHTALYWYRQSLGQGLEFLIYFQGNSAPDKSGLPSDRFSAERTGGSVSTLTIQRTQQEDSAVYLCASSRTGTSGIRDTQYFGPGTRLTVL.

J is TRBJ2-1 and V is TRBV7-9, with TRBD2 matching 7 bases. Germline CDR1 SEHNR, CDR2 FQNEAQ (reference sequence). CDR3 length: 18 residues. CDR3 sequence: CATIPKPIWASGYNEQFF. CDR3 sequence (DNA): TGTGCTACCATCCCCAAGCCGATCTGGGCTAGCGGATACAATGAGCAGTTCTTC.

This chain links TRBV5-1 with TRBJ2-7, with D possibly TRBD2 on 7 matching bases. The CDR3 spans 16 residues. Trimming cost V 0 bases and J 7 bases, with 20 bases left between them. Germline V gives CDR1 SGHRS, CDR2 YFSETQ. The CDR3 DNA follows: TGCGCCAGCAGCTTGGCCTTGACAGGCGACGGGAGGGAGCAGTACTTC. Its translation is CASSLALTGDGREQYF.

This chain links TRBV15 with TRBJ2-7, with unresolved D. The CDR3 sequence is 16 residues long. The V and J ends lost 0 bases and 4 bases respectively, with 16 bases between them. CDR1 and CDR2 (germline): LNHNV, YYDKDF (reference sequence). The DNA of the CDR3 is TGTGCCACCAGCAGAGATTCGAGGATATGGCCTTACGAGCAGTACTTC. Translation: CATSRDSRIWPYEQYF.

V is TRBV5-1 and J is TRBJ2-1, with TRBD2 matching 7 bases. The CDR3 extends over 15 amino acids. Trimming took 2 bases from V and 6 from J; bases not matched to a gene: 8. The V gene's germline CDR1 is SGHRS and CDR2 YFSETQ. The CDR3 region has the DNA TGCGCCAGCAGCTTCACGGGCGGGAGTTCCAATGAGCAGTTCTTC. It encodes CASSFTGGSSNEQFF.

The rearrangement uses TRBV13 and TRBJ2-1; 8 nucleotides line up with TRBD2. Unmatched junction bases numbered 13, after V lost 5 bases and J lost 10 bases. The CDR3 totals 15 residues. In germline, CDR1 is PRHDT, CDR2 FYEKMQ (reference sequence). The CDR3 region has the DNA TGTGCCAGCAGCCATCAGCGGGAGTGGTCTTGGGAGCAGTTCTTC. Translation: CASSHQREWSWEQFF.

The CDR3 DNA reads as TGTGCCAGCAGCTTAGAGTCGGGACTACGGGTTACTGAAAAACTGTTTTTT. This sequence encodes CASSLESGLRVTEKLFF. The chain carries TRBV11-2 and TRBJ1-4, with a tentative D call TRBD1 (5 bases). Germline V gene data show CDR1 as SGHAT and CDR2 as FQNNGV. V lost 0 bases to trimming and J lost 7 bases, with 18 bases between them. There are 17 residues in the CDR3.

The CDR3 is CASSGNAYEQYV. The DNA for the CDR3 is TGTGCCAGCAGTGGGAATGCCTACGAGCAGTACGTC. V gene TRBV2 combines with J gene TRBJ2-7; D not resolved. Germline lookup yields CDR1 SNHLY and CDR2 FYNNEI. The CDR3 loop spans 12 amino acids. Trimming pared 4 bases from V and 2 bases from J, leaving 6 bases between.

This chain joins TRBV28 and TRBJ2-7; D might be TRBD1 (6 bases). CDR1 is MDHEN and CDR2 is SYDVKM in the germline V gene. The CDR3 is 12 residues long. Trimming pared 9 bases from V and 4 bases from J, leaving 13 bases between. CDR3 region: CASTQGRYEQYF. CDR3 DNA sequence: TGTGCCAGTACACAGGGTAGGTACGAGCAGTACTTC.

This chain joins TRBV6-4 and TRBJ1-2, with a weak D call TRBD1 (6 bases). This CDR3 is built from 14 residues. V lost 5 bases, J lost 3 bases, and 13 bases lay in between. CDR1 is MRHNA and CDR2 is SNTAGT in the germline V gene. This CDR3 is CASSLVPGDYGYTF. The CDR3 DNA sequence: TGTGCCAGCAGTCTAGTACCAGGGGACTATGGCTACACCTTC.

This clone showed up just once. This chain joins TRBV6-1 and TRBJ1-1; possibly TRBD1 for D (5 bases). Germline V CDR1 and CDR2: MNHNS, SASEGT. The length of the CDR3 is 16 residues. The V end lost 2 bases, the J end lost 0 bases, and 13 bases lay between the germline ends. CDR3 nucleotides: TGTGCCAGCAGTGAACGCCGTATAGGGGTGAACACTGAAGCTTTCTTT. The encoded protein is CASSERRIGVNTEAFF.

The rearrangement uses TRBV6-1 and TRBJ2-1; TRBD2 matches 13 bases. The CDR3 runs to 15 residues. Looked up from germline, CDR1 is MNHNS and CDR2 is SASEGT. Trimming took 6 bases from V and 6 from J; bases not matched to a gene: 5. CDR3 protein: CASRGLAGPLNEQFF. In DNA, the CDR3 is TGTGCCAGCAGGGGACTAGCGGGACCTCTCAATGAGCAGTTCTTC.